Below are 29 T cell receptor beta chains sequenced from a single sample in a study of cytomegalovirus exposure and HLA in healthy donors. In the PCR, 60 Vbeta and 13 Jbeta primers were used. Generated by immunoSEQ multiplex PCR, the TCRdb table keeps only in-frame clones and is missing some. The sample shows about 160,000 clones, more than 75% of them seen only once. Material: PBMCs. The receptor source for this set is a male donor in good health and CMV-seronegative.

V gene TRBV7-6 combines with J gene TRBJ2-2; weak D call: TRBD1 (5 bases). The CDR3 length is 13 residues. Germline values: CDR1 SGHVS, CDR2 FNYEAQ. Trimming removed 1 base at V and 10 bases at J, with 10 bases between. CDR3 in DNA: TGTGCCAGCAGCTTAGTAGTCAGGGAGGAGCTGTTTTTT. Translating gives CASSLVVREELFF.

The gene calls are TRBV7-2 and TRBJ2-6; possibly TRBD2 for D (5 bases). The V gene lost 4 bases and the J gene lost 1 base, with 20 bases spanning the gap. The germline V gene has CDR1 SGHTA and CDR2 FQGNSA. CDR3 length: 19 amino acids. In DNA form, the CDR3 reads TGTGCCAGCAGCTCAAAGATCGGGGTCTTGTTATCTGGGGCCAACGTCCTGACTTTC. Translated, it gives CASSSKIGVLLSGANVLTF.

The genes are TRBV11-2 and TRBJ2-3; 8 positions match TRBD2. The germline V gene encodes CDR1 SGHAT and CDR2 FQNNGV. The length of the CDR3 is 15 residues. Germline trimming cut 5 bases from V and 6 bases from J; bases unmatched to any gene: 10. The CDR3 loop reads CASSPGSGSVDTQYF. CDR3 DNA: TGTGCCAGCAGCCCGGGGAGCGGGAGTGTCGATACGCAGTATTTT. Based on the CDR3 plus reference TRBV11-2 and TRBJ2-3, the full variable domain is EAGVAQSPRYKIIEKRQSVAFWCNPISGHATLYWYQQILGQGPKLLIQFQNNGVVDDSQLPKDRFSAERLKGVDSTLKIQPAKLEDSAVYLCASSPGSGSVDTQYFGPGTRLTVL.

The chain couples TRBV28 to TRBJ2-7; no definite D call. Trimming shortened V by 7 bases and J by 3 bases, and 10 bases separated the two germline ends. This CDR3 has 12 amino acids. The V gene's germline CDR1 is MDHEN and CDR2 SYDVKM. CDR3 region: CASTLDNYEQYF. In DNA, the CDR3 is TGTGCCAGCACCCTCGACAACTACGAGCAGTACTTC.

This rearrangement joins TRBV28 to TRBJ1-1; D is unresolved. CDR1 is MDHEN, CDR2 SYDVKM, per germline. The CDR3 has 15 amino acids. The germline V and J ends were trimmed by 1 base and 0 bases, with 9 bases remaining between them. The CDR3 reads CASSLYRGVNTEAFF. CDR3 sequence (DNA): TGTGCCAGCAGTTTATATCGGGGTGTGAACACTGAAGCTTTCTTT.

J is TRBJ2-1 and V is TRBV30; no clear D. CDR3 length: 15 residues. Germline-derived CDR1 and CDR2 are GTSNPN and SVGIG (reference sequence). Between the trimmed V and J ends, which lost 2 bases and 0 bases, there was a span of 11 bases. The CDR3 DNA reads TGTGCCTGGAGTATGACCACGGGCTCCTACAATGAGCAGTTCTTC. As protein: CAWSMTTGSYNEQFF.

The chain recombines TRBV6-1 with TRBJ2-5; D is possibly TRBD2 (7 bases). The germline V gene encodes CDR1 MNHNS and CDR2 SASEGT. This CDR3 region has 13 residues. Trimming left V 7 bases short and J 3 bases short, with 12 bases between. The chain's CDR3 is CASTGGGEETQYF. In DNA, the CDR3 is TGTGCCAGCACTGGAGGGGGGGAAGAGACCCAGTACTTC.

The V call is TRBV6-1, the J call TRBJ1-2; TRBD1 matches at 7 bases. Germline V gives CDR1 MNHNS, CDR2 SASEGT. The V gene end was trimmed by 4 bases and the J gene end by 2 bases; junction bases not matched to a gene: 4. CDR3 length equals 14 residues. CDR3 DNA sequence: TGTGCCAGCAGTGTGGACAGGCCAAACTATGGCTACACCTTC. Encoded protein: CASSVDRPNYGYTF.

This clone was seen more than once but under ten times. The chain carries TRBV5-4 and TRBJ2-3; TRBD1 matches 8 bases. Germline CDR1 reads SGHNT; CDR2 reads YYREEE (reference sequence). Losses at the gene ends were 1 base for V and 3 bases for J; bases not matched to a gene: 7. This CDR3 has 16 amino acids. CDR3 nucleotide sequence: TGTGCCAGCAGCTTGTATTTGCAGGGGGCAACAGATACGCAGTATTTT. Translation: CASSLYLQGATDTQYF.

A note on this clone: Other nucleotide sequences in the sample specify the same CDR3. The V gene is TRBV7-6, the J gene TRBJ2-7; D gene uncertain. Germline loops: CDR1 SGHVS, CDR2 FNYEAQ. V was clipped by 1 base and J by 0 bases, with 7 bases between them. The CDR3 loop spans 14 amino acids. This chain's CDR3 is CASSLGGGSYEQYF. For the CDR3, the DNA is TGTGCCAGCAGCTTAGGCGGCGGCTCCTACGAGCAGTACTTC.

CDR3: CASSEGHRYEQYF. CDR3 sequence (DNA): TGTGCCAGCAGTGAGGGACACCGGTACGAGCAGTACTTC. The chain combines TRBV27 with TRBJ2-7; weak D call: TRBD1 (6 bases). The CDR3 totals 13 residues. Trimming shortened V by 5 bases and J by 4 bases, and 12 bases separated the two germline ends. The germline V gene has CDR1 MNHEY and CDR2 SMNVEV (reference sequence).

CDR3 protein: CASSTTVNTYNEQFF. CDR3 DNA: TGTGCCAGCAGCACGACTGTGAACACCTACAATGAGCAGTTCTTC. This chain joins TRBV5-4 and TRBJ2-1; D not certain. This CDR3 spans 15 amino acids. Trimming shortened V by 4 bases and J by 2 bases, and 13 bases separated the two germline ends. The germline gives CDR1 SGHNT, CDR2 YYREEE (reference sequence).

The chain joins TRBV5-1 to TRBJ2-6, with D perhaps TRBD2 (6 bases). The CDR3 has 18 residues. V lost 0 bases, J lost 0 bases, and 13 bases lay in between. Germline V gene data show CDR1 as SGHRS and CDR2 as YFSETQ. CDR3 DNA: TGCGCCAGCAGCTTGGCCGGGCGGGGAACCTCTGGGGCCAACGTCCTGACTTTC. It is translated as CASSLAGRGTSGANVLTF.

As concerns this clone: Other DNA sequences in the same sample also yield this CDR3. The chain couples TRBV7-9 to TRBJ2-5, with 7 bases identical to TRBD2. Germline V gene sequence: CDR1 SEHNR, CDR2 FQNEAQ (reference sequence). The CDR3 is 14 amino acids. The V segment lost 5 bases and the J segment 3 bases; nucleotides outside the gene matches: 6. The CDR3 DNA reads TGTGCCAGCAGCCCGGGGGGAAGGGAAGAGACCCAGTACTTC. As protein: CASSPGGREETQYF.

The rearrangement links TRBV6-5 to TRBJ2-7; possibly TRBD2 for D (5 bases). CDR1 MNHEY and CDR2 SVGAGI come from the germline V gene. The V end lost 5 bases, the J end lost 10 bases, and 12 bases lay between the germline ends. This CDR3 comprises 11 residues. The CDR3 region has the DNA TGTGCCAGCAGTGATTCCGGACTTCAGTACTTC. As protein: CASSDSGLQYF.

CDR3 DNA: TGTGCCAGCAGCGTAGCTCCCCAGGGGATAAGGAGGAACACTGAAGCTTTCTTT. This gives the protein CASSVAPQGIRRNTEAFF. The chain has TRBV9 and TRBJ1-1; TRBD1 is a possible D gene (6 bases). V was clipped by 0 bases and J by 1 base, with 19 bases between them. Germline V gives CDR1 SGDLS, CDR2 YYNGEE. CDR3 length equals 18 residues. Based on the CDR3 plus reference TRBV9 and TRBJ1-1, the full variable domain is DSGVTQTPKHLITATGQRVTLRCSPRSGDLSVYWYQQSLDQGLQFLIQYYNGEERAKGNILERFSAQQFPDLHSELNLSSLELGDSALYFCASSVAPQGIRRNTEAFFGQGTRLTVV.

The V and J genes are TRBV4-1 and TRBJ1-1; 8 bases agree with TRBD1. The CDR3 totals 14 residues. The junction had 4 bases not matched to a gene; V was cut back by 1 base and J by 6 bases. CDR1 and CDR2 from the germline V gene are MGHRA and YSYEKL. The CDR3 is CASSQVGTGAEAFF. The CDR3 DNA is TGCGCCAGCAGCCAAGTCGGGACAGGCGCTGAAGCTTTCTTT.

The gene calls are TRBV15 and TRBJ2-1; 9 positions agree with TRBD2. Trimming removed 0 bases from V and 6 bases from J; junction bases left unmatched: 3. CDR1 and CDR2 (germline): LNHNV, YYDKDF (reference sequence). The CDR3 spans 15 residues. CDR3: CATSREPGLANEQFF. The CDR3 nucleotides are TGTGCCACCAGCAGAGAGCCGGGACTAGCCAATGAGCAGTTCTTC. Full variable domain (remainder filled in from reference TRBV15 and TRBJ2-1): DAMVIQNPRYQVTQFGKPVTLSCSQTLNHNVMYWYQQKSSQAPKLLFHYYDKDFNNEADTPDNFQSRRPNTSFCFLDIRSPGLGDTAMYLCATSREPGLANEQFFGPGTRLTVL.

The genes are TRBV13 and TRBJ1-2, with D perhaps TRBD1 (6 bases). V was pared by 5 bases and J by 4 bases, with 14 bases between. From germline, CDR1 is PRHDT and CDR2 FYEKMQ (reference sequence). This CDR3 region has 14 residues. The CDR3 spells CASSADSKGYGYTF. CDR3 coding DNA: TGTGCCAGCAGCGCGGACAGTAAGGGCTATGGCTACACCTTC.

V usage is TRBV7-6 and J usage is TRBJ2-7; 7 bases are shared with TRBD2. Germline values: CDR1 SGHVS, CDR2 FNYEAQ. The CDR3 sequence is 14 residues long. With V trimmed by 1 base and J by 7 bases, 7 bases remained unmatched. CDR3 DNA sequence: TGTGCCAGCAGCTTAGTGGCGGGGGTTCGGGAGCAGTACTTC. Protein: CASSLVAGVREQYF.

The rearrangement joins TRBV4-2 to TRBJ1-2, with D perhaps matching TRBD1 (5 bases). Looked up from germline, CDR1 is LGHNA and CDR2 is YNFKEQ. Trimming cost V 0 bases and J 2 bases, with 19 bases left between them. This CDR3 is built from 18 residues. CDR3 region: CASSQDSSGGTINYGYTF. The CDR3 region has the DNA TGTGCCAGCAGCCAAGATAGTTCCGGGGGGACGATAAACTATGGCTACACCTTC.

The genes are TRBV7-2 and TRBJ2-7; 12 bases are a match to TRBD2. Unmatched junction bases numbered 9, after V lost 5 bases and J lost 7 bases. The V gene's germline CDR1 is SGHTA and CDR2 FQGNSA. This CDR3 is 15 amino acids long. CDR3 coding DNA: TGTGCCAGCAGCCCAGCTAGCGGGAGGGCGGGTGAGCAGTACTTC. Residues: CASSPASGRAGEQYF.

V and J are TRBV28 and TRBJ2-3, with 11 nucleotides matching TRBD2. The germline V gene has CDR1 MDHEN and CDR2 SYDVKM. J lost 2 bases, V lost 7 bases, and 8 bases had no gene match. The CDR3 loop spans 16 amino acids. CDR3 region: CASTWGSGRVTDTQYF. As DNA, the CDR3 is TGTGCCAGCACCTGGGGTAGCGGGAGGGTCACAGATACGCAGTATTTT.

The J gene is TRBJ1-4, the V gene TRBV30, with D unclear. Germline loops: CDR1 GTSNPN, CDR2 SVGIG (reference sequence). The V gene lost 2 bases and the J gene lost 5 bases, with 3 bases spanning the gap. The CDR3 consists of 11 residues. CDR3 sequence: CAWSPNEKLFF. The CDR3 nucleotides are TGTGCCTGGAGTCCAAATGAAAAACTGTTTTTT.

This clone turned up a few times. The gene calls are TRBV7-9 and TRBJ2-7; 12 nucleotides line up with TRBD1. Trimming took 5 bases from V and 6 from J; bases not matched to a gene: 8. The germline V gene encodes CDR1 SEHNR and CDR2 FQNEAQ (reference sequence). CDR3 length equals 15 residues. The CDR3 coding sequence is TGTGCCAGCAGCAATTGGGACAGGGGGCCAGCCGAGCAGTACTTC. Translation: CASSNWDRGPAEQYF.

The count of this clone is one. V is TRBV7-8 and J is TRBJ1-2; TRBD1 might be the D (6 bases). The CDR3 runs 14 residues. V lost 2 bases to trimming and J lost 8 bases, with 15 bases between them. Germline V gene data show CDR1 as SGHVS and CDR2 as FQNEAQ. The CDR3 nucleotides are TGTGCCAGCAGCTTATATGGCAGGGGTCCCGGCTACACCTTC. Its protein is CASSLYGRGPGYTF.

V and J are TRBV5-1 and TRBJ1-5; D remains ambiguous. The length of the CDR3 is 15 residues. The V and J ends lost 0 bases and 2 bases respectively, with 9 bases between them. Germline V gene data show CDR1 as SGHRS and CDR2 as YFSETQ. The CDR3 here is CASSLAGVGNQPQHF. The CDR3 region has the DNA TGCGCCAGCAGCTTGGCCGGGGTTGGCAATCAGCCCCAGCATTTT.

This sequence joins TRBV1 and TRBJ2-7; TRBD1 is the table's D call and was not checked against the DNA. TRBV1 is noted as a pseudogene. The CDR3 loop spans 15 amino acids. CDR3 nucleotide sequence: TGCACCAGCAGCCGTAAAGTGTGGAGCAGGGACGAGCAGTACTTC. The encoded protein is CTSSRKVWSRDEQYF.

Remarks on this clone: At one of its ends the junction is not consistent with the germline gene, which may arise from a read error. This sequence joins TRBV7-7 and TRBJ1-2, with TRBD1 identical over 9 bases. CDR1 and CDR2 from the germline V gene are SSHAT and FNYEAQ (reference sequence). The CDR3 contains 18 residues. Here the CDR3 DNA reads TGTGCTAGCAGCCCACTACGCTCCGGGACAGGGCTTAACTATGGCTACACCTTC. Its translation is CASSPLRSGTGLNYGYTF.